The 3 T cell receptor beta chains below were found in one sample sequenced in a study of control samples from healthy donors and cancer patients. Only in-frame clones appear in the TCRdb table, and some are missing; sequencing was by immunoSEQ multiplex PCR. The sample comprises 170,000 or so clones, roughly 94% of which are singletons, and 1.2% to 1.5% rests with the top ten. The sequenced material came from blood. These TCRs come from a woman aged 18-29 years in good health.

V and J are TRBV6-6 and TRBJ1-2; 10 bases align to TRBD1. The V and J ends lost 0 bases and 6 bases, in that order; junction bases with no gene match: 7. Per germline, CDR1 MNHNY and CDR2 SVGAGI (reference sequence). This CDR3 comprises 16 residues. The CDR3 nucleotides are TGTGCCAGCAGTTACTCGAGGACAGGGGGAGGGAATGGCTACACCTTC. This codes for CASSYSRTGGGNGYTF.

This chain uses TRBV7-2 with TRBJ2-7; 10 bases fit TRBD2. Germline CDR1 and CDR2: SGHTA and FQGNSA. The CDR3 totals 15 residues. Unmatched junction bases numbered 3, after V lost 3 bases and J lost 1 base. In DNA, the CDR3 is TGTGCCAGCAGCTTGCTAGCGGGAGTATCCTACGAGCAGTACTTC. As protein: CASSLLAGVSYEQYF.

This chain links TRBV6-2 or TRBV6-3 with TRBJ2-6; D call uncertain. V dropped 2 bases and J dropped 2 bases, with 7 bases sitting between them. This CDR3 is 15 amino acids long. CDR1 MNHEY and CDR2 SVGEGT come from the germline V gene. In DNA, the CDR3 is TGTGCCAGCAGTTACGATGGTACTGGGGCCAACGTCCTGACTTTC. Its translation: CASSYDGTGANVLTF.